These T cell receptor beta chains were read from a single sample in a study of blood T cell repertoires in COVID-19. Sequenced by immunoSEQ multiplex PCR; TCRdb stores in-frame clones only, minus some. The sample shows roughly 250,000 clones, about 91% of them seen only once. The material sequenced was PBMCs or T cells enriched from blood (not recorded which). Receptor source: a woman younger than 45 with acute COVID-19. The CDR3 runs from the conserved cysteine through the conserved F or W.

j_call: TRBJ2-2
v_call: TRBV6-5
cdr3_aa: CASSFGRGGVTGELFF

j_call: TRBJ1-2
v_call: TRBV19
cdr3_aa: CASSSRRDRVEFYGYTF

j_call: TRBJ1-4
v_call: TRBV6-5
cdr3_aa: CASSAGQETEKLFF

j_call: TRBJ2-1
v_call: TRBV4-3
cdr3_aa: CASSFHSGFYSYNEQFF

j_call: TRBJ1-5
v_call: TRBV6-5
cdr3_aa: CASSLDVNQPQHF

j_call: TRBJ2-2
v_call: TRBV24-1
cdr3_aa: CATSEVLTGELFF

j_call: TRBJ1-1
v_call: TRBV7-2
cdr3_aa: CASSLSGLGKPQAFF

j_call: TRBJ2-7
v_call: TRBV29-1
cdr3_aa: CSVDTSGASYEQYF

j_call: TRBJ1-1
v_call: TRBV29-1
cdr3_aa: CSVEDRGWGTEAFF

j_call: TRBJ2-7
v_call: TRBV11-2
cdr3_aa: CASSLSTGNEQYF

j_call: TRBJ2-1
v_call: TRBV10-2
cdr3_aa: CASSAGTSNEQFF

j_call: TRBJ2-2
v_call: TRBV10-1
cdr3_aa: CASSHKPDREELFF

j_call: TRBJ1-5
v_call: TRBV10-1
cdr3_aa: CASSDRDNQPQHF

j_call: TRBJ2-1
v_call: TRBV5-4
cdr3_aa: CASSAGQYNEQFF

j_call: TRBJ1-6
v_call: TRBV9
cdr3_aa: CASSPRLTSPLHF

j_call: TRBJ1-6
v_call: TRBV2
cdr3_aa: CASIVDSSYNSPLHF

j_call: TRBJ1-6
v_call: TRBV12-3/TRBV12-4
cdr3_aa: CASSLRISPLHF

j_call: TRBJ1-5
v_call: TRBV7-9
cdr3_aa: CASSSKGPHGNQPQHF

j_call: TRBJ1-5
v_call: TRBV6-2/TRBV6-3
cdr3_aa: CASSYSIVASNQPQHF

j_call: TRBJ2-3
v_call: TRBV7-2
cdr3_aa: CASSLNRVGTDTQYF

j_call: TRBJ2-1
v_call: TRBV7-6
cdr3_aa: CASSRIIPTLRGGAGVVF

j_call: TRBJ1-1
v_call: TRBV12-5
cdr3_aa: CASGSGIATNTEAFF

j_call: TRBJ1-2
v_call: TRBV12-3/TRBV12-4
cdr3_aa: CASSLGGNYGYTF

j_call: TRBJ1-1
v_call: TRBV6-6
cdr3_aa: CASGRTGGGTEAFF

j_call: TRBJ1-1
v_call: TRBV10-1
cdr3_aa: CASRVGRDTEAFF

j_call: TRBJ1-1
v_call: TRBV4-3
cdr3_aa: CASSQGRAEGTEAFF

j_call: TRBJ1-6
v_call: TRBV19
cdr3_aa: CASADRVYNSPLHF

j_call: TRBJ2-6
v_call: TRBV30
cdr3_aa: CAWTPAGANVLTF

j_call: TRBJ1-5
v_call: TRBV28
cdr3_aa: CASIKTGGSNQPQHF

j_call: TRBJ1-2
v_call: TRBV7-6
cdr3_aa: CASSFRQGDGYTF

j_call: TRBJ2-3
v_call: TRBV7-9
cdr3_aa: CASSLSSGGNTDTQYF

j_call: TRBJ1-1
v_call: TRBV2
cdr3_aa: CASSEFPGEAFF

j_call: TRBJ1-2
v_call: TRBV5-8
cdr3_aa: CASKDFNSYGYTF

j_call: TRBJ2-1
v_call: TRBV4-1
cdr3_aa: CASSQEGVLNEQFF

j_call: TRBJ1-5
v_call: TRBV18
cdr3_aa: CASYHIGPQHF

j_call: TRBJ1-1
v_call: TRBV27
cdr3_aa: CASSFWGGVGGMNTEAFF

j_call: TRBJ2-3
v_call: TRBV9
cdr3_aa: CASSGRAGQYTDTQYF

j_call: TRBJ1-1
v_call: TRBV6-6
cdr3_aa: CASSYSPTGEMAFF

j_call: TRBJ1-2
v_call: TRBV5-1
cdr3_aa: CASSLWSGDNGYTF

j_call: TRBJ1-5
v_call: TRBV28
cdr3_aa: CASSLIGNQPQHF

j_call: TRBJ1-2
v_call: TRBV19
cdr3_aa: CASTLTYYGYTF

j_call: TRBJ1-5
v_call: TRBV7-8
cdr3_aa: CASSPRDRVDQPQHF

j_call: TRBJ2-5
v_call: TRBV6-5
cdr3_aa: CASSYSDRTDQETQYF

j_call: TRBJ1-1
v_call: TRBV4-1
cdr3_aa: CASSQGAGNTEAFF

j_call: TRBJ1-1
v_call: TRBV5-4
cdr3_aa: CASRLDSSTEAFF

j_call: TRBJ2-7
v_call: TRBV27
cdr3_aa: CASSLSGRLYEQYF

j_call: TRBJ2-5
v_call: TRBV10-3
cdr3_aa: CAISGGIQETQYF

j_call: TRBJ2-1
v_call: TRBV7-8
cdr3_aa: CASSPIPLLAGGLNEQFF

j_call: TRBJ1-1
v_call: TRBV7-9
cdr3_aa: CASSPQGDTEAFF

j_call: TRBJ2-5
v_call: TRBV9
cdr3_aa: CASSVGTSRQETQYF

j_call: TRBJ2-3
v_call: TRBV11-2
cdr3_aa: CASSLAPPRRGDTQYF